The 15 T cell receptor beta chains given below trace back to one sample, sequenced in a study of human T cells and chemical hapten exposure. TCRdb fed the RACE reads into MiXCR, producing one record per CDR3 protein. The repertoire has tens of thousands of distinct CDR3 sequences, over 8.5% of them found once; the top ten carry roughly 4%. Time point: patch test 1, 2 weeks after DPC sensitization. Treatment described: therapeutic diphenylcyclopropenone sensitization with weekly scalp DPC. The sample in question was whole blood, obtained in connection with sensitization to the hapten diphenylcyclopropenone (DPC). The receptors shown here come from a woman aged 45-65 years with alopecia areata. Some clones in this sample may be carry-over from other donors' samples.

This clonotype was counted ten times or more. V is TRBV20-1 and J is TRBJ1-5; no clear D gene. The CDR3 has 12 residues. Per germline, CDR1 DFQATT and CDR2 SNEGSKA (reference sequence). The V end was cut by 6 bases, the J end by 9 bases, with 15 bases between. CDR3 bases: TGCAGTGCCCCGGTCGGGTTAGGGCCCCAGCATTTT. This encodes CSAPVGLGPQHF.

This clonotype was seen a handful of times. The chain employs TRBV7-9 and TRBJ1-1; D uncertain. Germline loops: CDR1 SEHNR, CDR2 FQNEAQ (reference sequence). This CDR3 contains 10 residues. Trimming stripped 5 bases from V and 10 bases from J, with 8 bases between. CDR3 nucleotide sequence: TGTGCCAGCAGCCCATTGGGAGCTTTCTTT. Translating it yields CASSPLGAFF.

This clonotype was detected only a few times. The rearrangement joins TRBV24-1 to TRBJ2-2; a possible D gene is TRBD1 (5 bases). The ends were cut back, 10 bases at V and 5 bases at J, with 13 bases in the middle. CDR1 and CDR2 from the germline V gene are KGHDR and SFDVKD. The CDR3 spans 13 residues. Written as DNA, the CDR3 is TGTGCCACAACTGCAGGGTTTACCGGGGAGCTGTTTTTT. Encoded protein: CATTAGFTGELFF.

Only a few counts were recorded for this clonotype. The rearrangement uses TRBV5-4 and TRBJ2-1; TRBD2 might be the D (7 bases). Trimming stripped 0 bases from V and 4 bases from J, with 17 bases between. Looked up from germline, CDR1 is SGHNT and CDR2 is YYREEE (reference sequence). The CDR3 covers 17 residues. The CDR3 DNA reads TGTGCCAGCAGCTTGGGAGTAGGGGGGGCCCTTTACAATGAGCAGTTCTTC. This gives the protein CASSLGVGGALYNEQFF.

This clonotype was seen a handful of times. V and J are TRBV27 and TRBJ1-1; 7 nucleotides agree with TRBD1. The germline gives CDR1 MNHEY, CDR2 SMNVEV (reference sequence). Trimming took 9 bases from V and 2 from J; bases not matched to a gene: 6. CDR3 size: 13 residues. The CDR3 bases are TGTGCCAGTAACAGGGGCTACAACACTGAAGCTTTCTTT. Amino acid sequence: CASNRGYNTEAFF.

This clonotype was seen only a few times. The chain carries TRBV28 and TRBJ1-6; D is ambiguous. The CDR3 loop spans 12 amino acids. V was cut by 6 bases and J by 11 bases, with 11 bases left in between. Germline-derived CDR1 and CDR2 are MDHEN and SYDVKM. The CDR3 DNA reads TGTGCCAGCAGCGGGTTGGTTCCACCCCTCCACTTT. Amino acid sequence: CASSGLVPPLHF.

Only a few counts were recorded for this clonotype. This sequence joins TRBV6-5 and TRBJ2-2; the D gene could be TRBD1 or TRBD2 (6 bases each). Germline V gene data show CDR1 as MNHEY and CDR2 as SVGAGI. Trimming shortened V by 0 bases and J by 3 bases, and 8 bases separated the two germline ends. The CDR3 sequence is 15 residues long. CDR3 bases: TGTGCCAGCAGTTACTCTGGGGGGCACACCGGGGAGCTGTTTTTT. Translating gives CASSYSGGHTGELFF.

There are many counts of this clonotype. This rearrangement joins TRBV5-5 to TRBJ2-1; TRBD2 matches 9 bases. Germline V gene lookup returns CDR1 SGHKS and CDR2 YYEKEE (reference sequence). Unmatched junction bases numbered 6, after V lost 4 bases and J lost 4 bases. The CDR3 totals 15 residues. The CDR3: CASSSLAGAYNEQFF. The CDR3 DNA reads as TGTGCCAGCAGCAGCTTAGCGGGAGCGTACAATGAGCAGTTCTTC.

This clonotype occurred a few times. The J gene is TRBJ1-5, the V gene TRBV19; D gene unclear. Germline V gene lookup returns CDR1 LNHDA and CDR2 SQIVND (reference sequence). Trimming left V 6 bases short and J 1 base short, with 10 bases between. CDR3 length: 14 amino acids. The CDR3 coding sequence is TGTGCCAGTAGCCTTTTCCAAAGCAATCAGCCCCAGCATTTT. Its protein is CASSLFQSNQPQHF.

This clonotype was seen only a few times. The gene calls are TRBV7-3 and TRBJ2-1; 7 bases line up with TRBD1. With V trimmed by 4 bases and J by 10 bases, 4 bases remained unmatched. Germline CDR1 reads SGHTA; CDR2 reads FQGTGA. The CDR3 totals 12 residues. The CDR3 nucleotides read TGTGCCAGCAGCTCTCCGGGACAGGAGCAGTTCTTC. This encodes CASSSPGQEQFF.

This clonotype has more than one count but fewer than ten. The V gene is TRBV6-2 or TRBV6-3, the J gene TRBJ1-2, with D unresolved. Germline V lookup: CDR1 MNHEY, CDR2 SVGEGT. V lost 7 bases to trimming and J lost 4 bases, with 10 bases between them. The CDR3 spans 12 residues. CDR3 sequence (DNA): TGTGCCAGCACCGCGTCCACCTATGGCTACACCTTC. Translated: CASTASTYGYTF.

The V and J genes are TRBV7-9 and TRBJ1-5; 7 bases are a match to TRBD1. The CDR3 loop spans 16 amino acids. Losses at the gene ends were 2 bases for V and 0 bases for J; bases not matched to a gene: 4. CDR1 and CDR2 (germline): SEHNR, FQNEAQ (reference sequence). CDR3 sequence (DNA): TGTGCCAGCAGCTTAAGCGGACAGGTTAGCAATCAGCCCCAGCATTTT. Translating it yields CASSLSGQVSNQPQHF.

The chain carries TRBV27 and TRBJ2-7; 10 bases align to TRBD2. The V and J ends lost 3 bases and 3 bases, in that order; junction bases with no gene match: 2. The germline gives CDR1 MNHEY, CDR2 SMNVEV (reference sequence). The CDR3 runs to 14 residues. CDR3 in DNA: TGTGCCAGCAGTTTTGAGCGGGGGGGCTACGAGCAGTACTTC. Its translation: CASSFERGGYEQYF.

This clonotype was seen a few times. In DNA form, the CDR3 reads TGTGCCAGCAGTTTTTTTGCCTTTACTTCGAACACCGGGGAGCTGTTTTTT. Protein: CASSFFAFTSNTGELFF. The chain employs TRBV27 and TRBJ2-2, with no clear D. Between the trimmed V and J ends, which lost 3 bases and 0 bases, there was a span of 14 bases. The germline gives CDR1 MNHEY, CDR2 SMNVEV (reference sequence). The CDR3 covers 17 residues.

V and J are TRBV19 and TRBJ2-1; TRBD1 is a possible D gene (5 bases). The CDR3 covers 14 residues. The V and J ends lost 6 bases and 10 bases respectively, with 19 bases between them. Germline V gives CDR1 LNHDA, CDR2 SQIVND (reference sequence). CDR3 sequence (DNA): TGTGCCAGTAGGACCACGTTGGGGCCCGACGAGCAGTTCTTC. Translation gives CASRTTLGPDEQFF.